The next 27 T cell receptor beta chains were all read from a single sample in a study of tumor and adjacent non-tumor tissue in lung cancer. RNA was extracted from bulk tissue without any cell sorting. More than 3 cm separated this lung sample from the edge of the tumor. The library came from three nested PCR rounds adapted from ARM-PCR protocols. TCRdb reprocessed the multiplex PCR reads with MiXCR, giving one entry per CDR3 protein. The sample shows 90,000 to 100,000 distinct CDR3 sequences, 75% to 90% of them seen only once. The source material was distant non-tumor lung tissue. Receptor source: a man aged 60 to 75 with small cell lung cancer.

There are a few counts of this clonotype. A much more abundant neighbour one base away suggests this may be a read error. The gene calls are TRBV12-3 or TRBV12-4 and TRBJ1-2; D is perhaps TRBD1 (5 bases). This CDR3 is built from 15 residues. The CDR3: CAGSLTALGLYGYTF. DNA for the CDR3: TGTGCCGGCAGTTTGACAGCACTCGGACTCTATGGCTACACCTTC.

The count of this clonotype is one. One end of the junction varies from germline; a read error may be responsible. This chain uses TRBV6-5 with TRBJ2-1, with D maybe TRBD1 (6 bases). The CDR3 has 14 residues. Germline V gives CDR1 MNHEY, CDR2 SVGAGI. The chain's CDR3 is CASSYLTGRGEEFF. CDR3 DNA sequence: TGCGCCAGCAGTTACTTGACAGGCAGGGGTGAGGAGTTCTTC.

This chain links TRBV6-1 with TRBJ1-4; TRBD1 matches 9 bases. The length of the CDR3 is 15 residues. Germline loops: CDR1 MNHNS, CDR2 SASEGT. The chain's CDR3 is CVNSVGGQGSGKLFF. Here the CDR3 DNA reads TGTGTCAACAGTGTGGGGGGACAGGGATCGGGGAAACTGTTTTTT.

As for this clonotype: This is likely a read error, given that the CDR3 carries no conserved phenylalanine or tryptophan at its end. J is TRBJ2-7 and V is TRBV11-2, with D uncertain. The CDR3 length is 12 residues. Germline CDR1 SGHAT, CDR2 FQNNGV. CDR3 DNA: TGTGCCATCAGCTCGACCTATGGCGAGCAGTACTCC. Translating it yields CAISSTYGEQYS.

This clonotype was counted once. The CDR3 does not end in the conserved phenylalanine or tryptophan, so this is likely a read error. The chain joins TRBV6-5 to TRBJ2-1; possibly TRBD2 for D (6 bases). Germline CDR1 reads MNHEY; CDR2 reads SVGAGI. V shed 6 bases and J shed 9 bases, with 18 bases lying between them. This CDR3 is built from 14 residues. For the CDR3, the DNA is TGTGCCAGCAGGCGGGATGGACGTAAGAGTGAGCAGTTCCTC. Amino acid sequence: CASRRDGRKSEQFL.

Notes on this clonotype: The germline gene is not matched at one end of the junction; a read error may be the cause. The chain joins TRBV2 to TRBJ1-1; tentative D call: TRBD1 (6 bases). Germline assignment: CDR1 SNHLY and CDR2 FYNNEI. The length of the CDR3 is 15 residues. The DNA for the CDR3 is TGTGTCAGCAGTGTCATCCCCTCACAGGGATCTAAAGCTTTCTTT. Protein product: CVSSVIPSQGSKAFF. Based on the CDR3 plus reference TRBV2 and TRBJ1-1, the full variable domain is EPEVTQTPSHQVTQMGQEVILRCVPISNHLYFYWYRQILGQKVEFLVSFYNNEISEKSEIFDDQFSVERPDGSNFTLKIRSTKLEDSAMYFCVSSVIPSQGSKAFFGQGTRLTVV.

Turning to this clonotype: The conserved final phenylalanine or tryptophan is absent from the CDR3, which likely points to a read error. This sequence joins TRBV6-5 and TRBJ2-1; D is uncertain. Per germline, CDR1 MNHEY and CDR2 SVGAGI. CDR3 length: 14 residues. Trimming left V 8 bases short and J 8 bases short, with 19 bases between. Here the CDR3 DNA reads TGTGCCAGCGCCCCGGGTGGCAGTAGGGATGAGCAGTTCTAC. Encoded protein: CASAPGGSRDEQFY.

For this clonotype: Sequence at one end of the junction differs from germline and may be a read error. The chain is built from TRBV12-3 or TRBV12-4 and TRBJ2-6, with unresolved D. The CDR3 totals 16 residues. CDR3 bases: TGTGCCAGTAGTTTAGGATTCGGACCTGAGGCCAACGTCCTGACTTTC. As protein: CASSLGFGPEANVLTF.

This clonotype was seen more than once but under ten times. This may be a read error: a much more frequent sequence differs by one nucleotide. No conserved phenylalanine or tryptophan is present at the end of the CDR3, so a read error is the likely explanation. The rearrangement joins TRBV5-6 to TRBJ2-5; 7 bases align to TRBD1. This CDR3 has 13 amino acids. J lost 5 bases, V lost 4 bases, and 5 bases had no gene match. Germline V CDR1 and CDR2: SGHDT, YYEEEE. CDR3 residues: CASSPTGLETQYS. CDR3 DNA: TGTGCCAGCAGCCCGACAGGGTTGGAGACCCAGTACTCC.

In this sample, this clonotype turned up once. The junction and the germline gene differ at one end; a read error may be behind it. V is TRBV11-2 and J is TRBJ2-2, with D hard to call. This CDR3 spans 15 amino acids. CDR1 is SGHAT and CDR2 is FQNNGV in the germline V gene. CDR3 sequence reads: CVSTLVWSNTGELFF. The CDR3 DNA reads TGTGTCAGCACCTTAGTGTGGTCGAACACCGGGGAGCTGTTTTTT. Complete variable domain (other parts from reference TRBV11-2 and TRBJ2-2): EAGVAQSPRYKIIEKRQSVAFWCNPISGHATLYWYQQILGQGPKLLIQFQNNGVVDDSQLPKDRFSAERLKGVDSTLKIQPAKLEDSAVYLCVSTLVWSNTGELFFGEGSRLTVL.

In the case of this clonotype: One end of the junction does not line up with germline, which may come from a read error. The rearrangement links TRBV4-1 to TRBJ2-2, with TRBD2 identical over 9 bases. The CDR3 is 17 amino acids. The germline CDR1 and CDR2 sequences are MGHRA and YSYEKL. CDR3 sequence: CARSSRTSVTNTGELFF. The CDR3 nucleotides are TGCGCCAGGAGCTCCCGGACTAGCGTGACGAACACCGGGGAGCTATTTTTT.

Worth noting for this clonotype: A much more abundant neighbour one base away suggests this may be a read error. V gene TRBV28 combines with J gene TRBJ2-2; D unresolved. The CDR3 is 13 residues long. V lost 6 bases and J 5 bases, leaving 10 bases between the germline ends. Per the germline V gene, CDR1 is MDHEN and CDR2 is SYDVKM. This CDR3 is CASRSPTTGELFF. The CDR3 DNA is TGTGCCAGCAGATCTCCTACTACCGGGGAGCTGTTTTTT.

Note on this clonotype: At one boundary the junction diverges from the germline segment, which might be a read error. The chain joins TRBV4-2 to TRBJ2-2; 10 positions match TRBD1. This CDR3 is 18 amino acids long. CDR1 is LGHNA, CDR2 YNFKEQ, per germline. The CDR3 loop is CANSQDGDRGRNTGELFF. The CDR3 coding sequence is TGTGCCAACAGCCAAGATGGGGACAGGGGACGGAACACAGGGGAGCTGTTTTTT.

This clonotype appeared once. Here the CDR3 omits its conserved ending phenylalanine or tryptophan, so a read error is the likely source. The genes are TRBV29-1 and TRBJ1-2; TRBD1 might be the D (6 bases). The ends were cut back, 6 bases at V and 6 bases at J, with 8 bases in the middle. CDR1 is SQVTM and CDR2 is ANQGSEA in the germline V gene. This CDR3 has 10 residues. In DNA form, the CDR3 reads TGCAGCGTGGGGGCAGATGGCTACACCTTA. Amino acid sequence: CSVGADGYTL.

Worth noting for this clonotype: At one boundary the junction diverges from the germline segment, which might be a read error. J is TRBJ2-3 and V is TRBV11-3; D possibly uses TRBD1 or TRBD2 (5 bases each). The germline V gene encodes CDR1 SGHNT and CDR2 YENEEA. CDR3 size: 14 residues. This CDR3 reads CASSLEGIGDTKYF. In nucleotides, the CDR3 is TGTGCCAGCAGCCTAGAGGGGATAGGAGATACGAAGTATTTT.

J is TRBJ1-5 and V is TRBV30; D is unresolved. V was clipped by 0 bases and J by 0 bases, with 3 bases between them. This CDR3 contains 13 residues. Germline-derived CDR1 and CDR2 are GTSNPN and SVGIG (reference sequence). For the CDR3, the DNA is TGTGCCTGGAGTGTTGATAGCAATCAGCCCCAGCATTTT. It specifies CAWSVDSNQPQHF.

Worth noting for this clonotype: One end of the junction does not line up with germline, which may come from a read error. This chain joins TRBV4-2 and TRBJ2-4; maybe TRBD1 (5 bases). The CDR3 has 13 residues. The germline CDR1 and CDR2 sequences are LGHNA and YNFKEQ. The CDR3 DNA sequence: TGTGCCAGCAGCCCAGAACAGGAAAACACTCAGTACTTC. Residues: CASSPEQENTQYF.

As regards this clonotype: This could be a read error, since a much larger clone is one nucleotide away. The rearrangement links TRBV25-1 to TRBJ2-1; D gene unclear. Germline lookup yields CDR1 MGHDK and CDR2 SYGVNS. CDR3 length: 14 amino acids. V lost 8 bases and J lost 8, with 19 bases in between. CDR3 bases: TGTGCCAGCGCAACGTTTGAAGCGTTCGATGAGCAGTTCTTC. The encoded protein is CASATFEAFDEQFF. The variable domain in full, with the rest retrieved from reference TRBV25-1 and TRBJ2-1, is EADIYQTPRYLVIGTGKKITLECSQTMGHDKMYWYQQDPGMELHLIHYSYGVNSTEKGDLSSESTVSRIRTEHFPLTLESARPSHTSQYLCASATFEAFDEQFFGPGTRLTVL.

About this clonotype itself: A read error may be the cause here, since a much bigger clone is one base away. The chain joins TRBV20-1 to TRBJ2-3; D is perhaps TRBD1 (6 bases). CDR1 DFQATT and CDR2 SNEGSKA come from the germline V gene (reference sequence). V lost 6 bases and J 5 bases, leaving 15 bases between the germline ends. The CDR3 loop spans 13 amino acids. CDR3 bases: TGCAGTGCCATTGGTCCAGGGGAAGATACGCAGTATTTT. It encodes CSAIGPGEDTQYF.

The chain recombines TRBV11-1 with TRBJ2-1; 15 bases align to TRBD2. CDR1 and CDR2 from the germline V gene are SGHAT and FQDESV (reference sequence). With V trimmed by 4 bases and J by 12 bases, 16 bases remained unmatched. The CDR3 totals 18 residues. The chain's CDR3 is CASSSVSRTSGRGNWQFF. CDR3 coding DNA: TGTGCCAGCAGCTCAGTATCGAGGACTAGCGGGAGGGGTAATTGGCAGTTCTTC.

Note on this clonotype: Its ends do not fully match the called genes, so a read error is possible. The J gene is TRBJ1-2, the V gene TRBV7-8; 8 bases line up with TRBD1. This CDR3 has 13 residues. Germline V CDR1 and CDR2: SGHVS, FQNEAQ. CDR3 nucleotides: TGTGACAGCAGCTTAGCCAGGGGGCGACACTACACCTTC. Translated, it gives CDSSLARGRHYTF.

This sequence joins TRBV29-1 and TRBJ2-2, with 9 bases that match TRBD2. The CDR3 spans 15 residues. Germline V gene sequence: CDR1 SQVTM, CDR2 ANQGSEA. The CDR3 here is CSADVAGGWTGELFF. DNA of the CDR3: TGCAGTGCTGATGTGGCGGGAGGGTGGACCGGGGAGCTGTTTTTT.

This clonotype has at least ten counts. The chain is built from TRBV5-6 and TRBJ2-7; perhaps TRBD1 as D (6 bases). The CDR3 is 15 amino acids. Deletions cut 0 bases from V and 1 base from J, with 11 bases between. Germline CDR1 is SGHDT and CDR2 is YYEEEE. CDR3 bases: TGTGCCAGCAGCTTGGGGTTACAGGGATCCTACGAGCAGTACTTC. It encodes CASSLGLQGSYEQYF.

Of note for this clonotype: This likely comes from a read error, as the CDR3 has no conserved phenylalanine or tryptophan at its end. This chain links TRBV6-1 with TRBJ2-1, with 9 bases aligning to TRBD1. CDR1 is MNHNS, CDR2 SASEGT, per germline. CDR3 length: 16 residues. V was clipped by 6 bases and J by 8 bases; unmatched bases: 14. The CDR3 sequence: CASRMDRTGVTHEQFL. The CDR3, as DNA: TGTGCCAGCAGAATGGACCGGACAGGGGTTACCCATGAGCAGTTCTTA.

A remark on this clonotype: One end of the junction is discordant with germline, which a read error may explain. The chain employs TRBV7-8 and TRBJ2-3; 7 bases are a match to TRBD2. CDR1 and CDR2 from the germline V gene are SGHVS and FQNEAQ. CDR3 length: 16 amino acids. The CDR3 DNA is TGCGCCAGCAGCTTTGGGGCCAGCGGGATCACAGATACGCGGTATTTT. Encoded protein: CASSFGASGITDTRYF.

About this clonotype: A junction end diverges from the germline sequence, so it may reflect a read error. The rearrangement joins TRBV11-2 to TRBJ1-1; 12 bases are a match to TRBD1. Germline assignment: CDR1 SGHAT and CDR2 FQNNGV. The CDR3 runs 14 residues. The CDR3 sequence: CTRSGDRGPTEAFF. CDR3 nucleotide sequence: TGTACCAGGAGCGGGGACAGGGGGCCAACTGAAGCTTTCTTT. Drawing the rest from reference TRBV11-2 and TRBJ1-1, the complete variable domain is EAGVAQSPRYKIIEKRQSVAFWCNPISGHATLYWYQQILGQGPKLLIQFQNNGVVDDSQLPKDRFSAERLKGVDSTLKIQPAKLEDSAVYLCTRSGDRGPTEAFFGQGTRLTVV.

The chain links TRBV24-1 to TRBJ2-1; a possible D gene is TRBD2 (6 bases). CDR1 is KGHDR and CDR2 is SFDVKD in the germline V gene. The CDR3 totals 16 residues. Trimming stripped 1 base from V and 4 bases from J, with 13 bases between. CDR3 loop: CATSDFGIGLYNEQFF. CDR3 nucleotide sequence: TGTGCCACCAGTGATTTTGGTATCGGACTATACAATGAGCAGTTCTTC.